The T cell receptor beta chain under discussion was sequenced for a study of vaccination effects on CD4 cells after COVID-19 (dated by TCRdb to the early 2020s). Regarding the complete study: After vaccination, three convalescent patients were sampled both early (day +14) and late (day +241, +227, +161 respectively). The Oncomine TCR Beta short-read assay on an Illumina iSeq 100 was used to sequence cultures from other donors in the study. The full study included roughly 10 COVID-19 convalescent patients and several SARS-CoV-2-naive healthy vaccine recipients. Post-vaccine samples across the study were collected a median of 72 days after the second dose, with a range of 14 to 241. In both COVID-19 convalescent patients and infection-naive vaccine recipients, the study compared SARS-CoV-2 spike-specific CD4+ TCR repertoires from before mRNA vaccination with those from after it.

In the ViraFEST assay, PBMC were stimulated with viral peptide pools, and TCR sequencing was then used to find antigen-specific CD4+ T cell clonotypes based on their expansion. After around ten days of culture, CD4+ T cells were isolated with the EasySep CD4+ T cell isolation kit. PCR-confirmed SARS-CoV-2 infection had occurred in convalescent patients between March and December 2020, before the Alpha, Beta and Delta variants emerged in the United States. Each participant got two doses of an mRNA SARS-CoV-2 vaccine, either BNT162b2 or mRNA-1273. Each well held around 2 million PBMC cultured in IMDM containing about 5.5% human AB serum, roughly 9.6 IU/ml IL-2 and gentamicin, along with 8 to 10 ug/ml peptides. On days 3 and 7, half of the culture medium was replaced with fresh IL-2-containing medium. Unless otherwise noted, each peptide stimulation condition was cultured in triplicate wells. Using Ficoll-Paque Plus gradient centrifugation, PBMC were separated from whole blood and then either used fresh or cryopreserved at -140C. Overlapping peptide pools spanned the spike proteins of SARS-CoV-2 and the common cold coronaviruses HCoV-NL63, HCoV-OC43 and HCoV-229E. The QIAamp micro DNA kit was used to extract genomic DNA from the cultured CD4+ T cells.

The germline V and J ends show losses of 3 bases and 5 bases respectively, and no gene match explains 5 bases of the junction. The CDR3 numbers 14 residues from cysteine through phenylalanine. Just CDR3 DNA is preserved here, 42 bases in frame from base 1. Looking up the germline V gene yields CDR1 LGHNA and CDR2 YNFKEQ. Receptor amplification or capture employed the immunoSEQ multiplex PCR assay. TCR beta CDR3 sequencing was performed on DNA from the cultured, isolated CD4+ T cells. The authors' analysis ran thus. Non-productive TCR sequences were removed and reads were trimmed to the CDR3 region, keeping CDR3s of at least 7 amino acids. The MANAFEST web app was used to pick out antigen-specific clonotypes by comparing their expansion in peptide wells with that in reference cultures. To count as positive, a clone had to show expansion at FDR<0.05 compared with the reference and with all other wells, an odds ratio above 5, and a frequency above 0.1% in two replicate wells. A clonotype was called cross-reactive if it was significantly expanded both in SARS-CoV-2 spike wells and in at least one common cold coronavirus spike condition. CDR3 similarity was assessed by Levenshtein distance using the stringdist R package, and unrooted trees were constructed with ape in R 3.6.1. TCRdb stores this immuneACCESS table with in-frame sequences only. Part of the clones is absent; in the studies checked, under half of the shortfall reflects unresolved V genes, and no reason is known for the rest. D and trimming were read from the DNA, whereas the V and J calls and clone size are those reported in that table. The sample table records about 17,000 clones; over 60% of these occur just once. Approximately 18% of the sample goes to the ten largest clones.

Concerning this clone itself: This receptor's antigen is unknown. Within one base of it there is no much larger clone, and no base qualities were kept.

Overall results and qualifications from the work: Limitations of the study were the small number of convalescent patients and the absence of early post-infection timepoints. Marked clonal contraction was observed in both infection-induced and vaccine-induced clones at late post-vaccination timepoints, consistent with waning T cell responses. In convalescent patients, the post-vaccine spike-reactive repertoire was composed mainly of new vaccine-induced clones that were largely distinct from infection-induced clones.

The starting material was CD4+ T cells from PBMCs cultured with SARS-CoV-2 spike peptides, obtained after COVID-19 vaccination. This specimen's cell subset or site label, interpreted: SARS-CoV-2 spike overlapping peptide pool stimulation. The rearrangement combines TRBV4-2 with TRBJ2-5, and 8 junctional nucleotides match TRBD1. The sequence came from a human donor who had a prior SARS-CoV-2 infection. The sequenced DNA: TGTGCCAGCAGCCAGCAGGACAGGGCCGAGACCCAGTACTTC. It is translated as CASSQQDRAETQYF.